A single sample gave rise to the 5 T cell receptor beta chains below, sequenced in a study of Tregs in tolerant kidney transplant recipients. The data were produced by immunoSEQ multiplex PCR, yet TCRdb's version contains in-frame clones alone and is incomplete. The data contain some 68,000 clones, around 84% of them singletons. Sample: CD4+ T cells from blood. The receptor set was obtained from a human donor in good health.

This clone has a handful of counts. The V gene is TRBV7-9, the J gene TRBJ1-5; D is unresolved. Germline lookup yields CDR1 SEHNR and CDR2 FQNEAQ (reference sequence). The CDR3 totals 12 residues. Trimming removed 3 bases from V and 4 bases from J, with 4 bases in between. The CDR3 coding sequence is TGTGCCAGCAGCTTCGGAAATCAGCCCCAGCATTTT. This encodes CASSFGNQPQHF.

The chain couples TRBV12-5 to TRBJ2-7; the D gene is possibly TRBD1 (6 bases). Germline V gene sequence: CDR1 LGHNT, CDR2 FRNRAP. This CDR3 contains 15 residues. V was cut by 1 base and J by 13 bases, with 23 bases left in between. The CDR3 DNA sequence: TGTGCTAGTGGTTTGGGGGGGCGTATTAACCCCAGCTATTACTTC. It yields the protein CASGLGGRINPSYYF.

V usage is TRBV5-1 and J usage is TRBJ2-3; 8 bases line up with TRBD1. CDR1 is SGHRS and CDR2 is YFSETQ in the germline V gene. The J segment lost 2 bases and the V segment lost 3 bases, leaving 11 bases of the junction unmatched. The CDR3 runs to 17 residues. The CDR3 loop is CASSSPRGPLNTDTQYF. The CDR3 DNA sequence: TGCGCCAGCAGCTCCCCCAGGGGGCCATTGAACACAGATACGCAGTATTTT.

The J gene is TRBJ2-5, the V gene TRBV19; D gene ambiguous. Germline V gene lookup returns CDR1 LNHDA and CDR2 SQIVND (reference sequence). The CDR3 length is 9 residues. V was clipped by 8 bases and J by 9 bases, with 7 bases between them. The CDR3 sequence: CASGYPQYF. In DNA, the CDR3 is TGTGCCAGTGGCTATCCCCAGTACTTC.

CDR3 nucleotides: TGTGCCAGCAGCTTAGATCGCGGGCAGCCCCAGCATTTT. Translation gives CASSLDRGQPQHF. The chain employs TRBV11-3 and TRBJ1-5; D gene uncertain. CDR1 SGHNT and CDR2 YENEEA come from the germline V gene. Trimming took off 0 bases at V and 7 bases at J, with 7 bases between the two ends. The CDR3 sequence is 13 residues long.